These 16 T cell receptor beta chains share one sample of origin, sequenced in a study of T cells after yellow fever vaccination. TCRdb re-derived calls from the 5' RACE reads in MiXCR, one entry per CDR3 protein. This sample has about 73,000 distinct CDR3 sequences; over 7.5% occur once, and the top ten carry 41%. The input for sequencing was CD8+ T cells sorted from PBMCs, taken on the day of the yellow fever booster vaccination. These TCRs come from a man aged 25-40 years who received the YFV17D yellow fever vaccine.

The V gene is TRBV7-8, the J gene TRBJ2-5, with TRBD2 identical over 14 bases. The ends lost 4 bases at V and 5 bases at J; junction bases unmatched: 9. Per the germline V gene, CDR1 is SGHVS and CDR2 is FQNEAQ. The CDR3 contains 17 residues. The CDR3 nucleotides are TGTGCCAGCAGCTACGCTCCGGGACTAGCGGGAGAGGAGACCCAGTACTTC. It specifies CASSYAPGLAGEETQYF.

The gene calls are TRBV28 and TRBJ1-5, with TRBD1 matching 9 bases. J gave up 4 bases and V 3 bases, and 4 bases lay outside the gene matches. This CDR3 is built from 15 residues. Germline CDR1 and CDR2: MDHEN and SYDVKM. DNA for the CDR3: TGTGCCAGCAGTTTGTTGACAGGGGGAAATCAGCCCCAGCATTTT. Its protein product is CASSLLTGGNQPQHF.

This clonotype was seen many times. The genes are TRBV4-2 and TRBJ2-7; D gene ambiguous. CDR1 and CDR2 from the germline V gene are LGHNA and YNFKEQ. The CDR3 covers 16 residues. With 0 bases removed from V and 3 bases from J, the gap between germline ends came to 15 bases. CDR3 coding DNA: TGTGCCAGCAGCCAAGAAGGGTCGAGTGGAAACTACGAGCAGTACTTC. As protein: CASSQEGSSGNYEQYF.

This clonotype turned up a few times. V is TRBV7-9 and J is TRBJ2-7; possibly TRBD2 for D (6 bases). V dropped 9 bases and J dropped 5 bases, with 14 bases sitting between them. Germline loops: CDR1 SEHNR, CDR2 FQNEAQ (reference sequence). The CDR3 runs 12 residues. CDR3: CASTGDRNEQYF. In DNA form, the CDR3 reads TGTGCCAGTACGGGAGACCGGAACGAGCAGTACTTC.

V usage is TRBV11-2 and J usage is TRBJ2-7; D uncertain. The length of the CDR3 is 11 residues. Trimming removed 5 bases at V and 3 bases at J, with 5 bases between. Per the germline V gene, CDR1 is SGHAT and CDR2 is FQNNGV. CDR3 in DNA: TGTGCCAGCAGCGGTTACTACGAGCAGTACTTC. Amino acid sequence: CASSGYYEQYF.

In DNA, the CDR3 is TGCGCCAGCAGCCAAGATGGACTAGCGGGAGGGGGTTGGGAGACCCAGTACTTC. Encoded protein: CASSQDGLAGGGWETQYF. The chain is built from TRBV4-3 and TRBJ2-5; 15 bases line up with TRBD2. J was trimmed by 5 bases and V by 0 bases; bases with no gene match: 7. Germline loops: CDR1 LGHNA, CDR2 YSLEER. This CDR3 has 18 residues.

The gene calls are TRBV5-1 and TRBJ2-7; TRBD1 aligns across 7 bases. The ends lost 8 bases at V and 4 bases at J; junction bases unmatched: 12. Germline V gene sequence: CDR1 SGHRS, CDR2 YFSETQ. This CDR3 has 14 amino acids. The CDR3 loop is CASSPGTALYEQYF. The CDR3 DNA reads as TGCGCCAGTAGCCCCGGGACAGCTTTATACGAGCAGTACTTC.

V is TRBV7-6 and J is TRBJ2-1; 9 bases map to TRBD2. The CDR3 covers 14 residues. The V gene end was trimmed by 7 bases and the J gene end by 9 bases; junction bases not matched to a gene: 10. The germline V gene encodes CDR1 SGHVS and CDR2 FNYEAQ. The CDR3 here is CASTLLAGTGEQFF. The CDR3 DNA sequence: TGTGCCAGCACCCTACTAGCGGGTACTGGTGAGCAGTTCTTC.

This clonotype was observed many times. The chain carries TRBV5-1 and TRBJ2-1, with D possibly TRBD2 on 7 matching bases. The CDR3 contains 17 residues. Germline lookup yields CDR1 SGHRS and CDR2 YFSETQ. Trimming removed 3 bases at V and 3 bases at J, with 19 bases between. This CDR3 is CASSYGQHTGGYNEQFF. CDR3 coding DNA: TGCGCCAGCAGCTACGGACAGCACACGGGAGGCTACAATGAGCAGTTCTTC.

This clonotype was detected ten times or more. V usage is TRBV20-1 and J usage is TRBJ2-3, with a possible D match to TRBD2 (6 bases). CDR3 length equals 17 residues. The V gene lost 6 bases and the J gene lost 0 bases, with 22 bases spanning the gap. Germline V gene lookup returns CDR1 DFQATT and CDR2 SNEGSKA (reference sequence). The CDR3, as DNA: TGCAGTGCGGTAGCGACTGGCCAGGAGGGTAGCACAGATACGCAGTATTTT. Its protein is CSAVATGQEGSTDTQYF.

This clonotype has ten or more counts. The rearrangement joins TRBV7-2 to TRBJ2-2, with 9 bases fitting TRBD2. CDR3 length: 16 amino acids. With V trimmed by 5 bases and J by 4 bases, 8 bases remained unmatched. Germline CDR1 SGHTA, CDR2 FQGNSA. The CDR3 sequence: CASSTRAGGITGELFF. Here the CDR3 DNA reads TGTGCCAGCAGCACACGAGCGGGAGGAATCACCGGGGAGCTGTTTTTT.

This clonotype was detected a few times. CDR3 bases: TGTGCCAGCAGTTCGGACAGGGACGCCTACGAGCAGTACTTC. It is translated as CASSSDRDAYEQYF. The V gene is TRBV5-6, the J gene TRBJ2-7; TRBD1 aligns across 8 bases. The CDR3 is 14 residues long. From germline, CDR1 is SGHDT and CDR2 YYEEEE. V lost 5 bases and J lost 2; bases outside the gene matches: 6.

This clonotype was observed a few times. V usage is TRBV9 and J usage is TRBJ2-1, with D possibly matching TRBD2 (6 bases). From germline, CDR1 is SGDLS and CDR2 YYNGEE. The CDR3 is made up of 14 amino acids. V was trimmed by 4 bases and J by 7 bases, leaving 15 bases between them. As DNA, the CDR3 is TGTGCCAGCAGCCCCCGACTAGTAGTAAATGAGCAGTTCTTC. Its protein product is CASSPRLVVNEQFF.

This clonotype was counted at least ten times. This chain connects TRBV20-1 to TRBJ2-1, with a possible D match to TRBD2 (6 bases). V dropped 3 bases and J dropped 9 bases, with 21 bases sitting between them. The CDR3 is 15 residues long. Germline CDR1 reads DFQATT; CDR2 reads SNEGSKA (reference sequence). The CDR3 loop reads CSARTDRESFFEQFF. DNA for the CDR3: TGCAGTGCTAGGACGGACCGGGAGTCCTTCTTTGAGCAGTTCTTC.

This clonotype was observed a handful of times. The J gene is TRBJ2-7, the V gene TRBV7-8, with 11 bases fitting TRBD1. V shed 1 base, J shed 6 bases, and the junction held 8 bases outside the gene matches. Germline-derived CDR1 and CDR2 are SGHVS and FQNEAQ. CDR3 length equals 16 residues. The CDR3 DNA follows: TGTGCCAGCAGCTTAGGTCGAGGGACAGGGGGAAGCGAGCAGTACTTC. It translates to CASSLGRGTGGSEQYF.

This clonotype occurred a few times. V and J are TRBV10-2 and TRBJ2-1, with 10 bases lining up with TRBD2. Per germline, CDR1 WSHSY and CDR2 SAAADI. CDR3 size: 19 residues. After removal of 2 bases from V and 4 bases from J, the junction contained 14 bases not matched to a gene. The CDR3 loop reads CASSEKPSGSISLYNEQFF. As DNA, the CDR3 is TGCGCCAGCAGTGAGAAGCCTAGCGGGAGTATTTCCCTTTACAATGAGCAGTTCTTC.